These 28 T cell receptor beta chains were all obtained from the same sample, sequenced in a study of OX40 agonist ivuxolimab in advanced cancers. The method was immunoSEQ multiplex PCR; TCRdb's version includes in-frame clones alone and lacks a portion of them. The sample lists some 58,000 clones, around 86% seen once, with roughly 15% in the top ten. Sequenced material: CD4+ or CD8+ T cells sorted from blood, taken in a trial of the OX40 agonist ivuxolimab. All receptors derive from an adult with an advanced solid tumor such as melanoma, head and neck, liver or kidney cancer.

This clone was seen a few times. The chain has TRBV7-9 and TRBJ2-1, with D unresolved. CDR1 is SEHNR and CDR2 is FQNEAQ in the germline V gene (reference sequence). V lost 5 bases to trimming and J lost 9 bases, with 17 bases between them. The CDR3 spans 14 residues. This chain's CDR3 is CASSPVVTVGEQFF. The CDR3 DNA reads as TGTGCCAGCAGCCCGGTGGTGACCGTGGGTGAGCAGTTCTTC.

V usage is TRBV28 and J usage is TRBJ1-4; D is unresolved. The CDR3 totals 17 residues. Trimming left V 1 base short and J 2 bases short, with 14 bases between. Per the germline V gene, CDR1 is MDHEN and CDR2 is SYDVKM. In nucleotides, the CDR3 is TGTGCCAGCAGTTTATTCGGGCGGGGTTCGACTAATGAAAAACTGTTTTTT. Amino acids: CASSLFGRGSTNEKLFF.

The CDR3 nucleotides are TGTGCCAGCAGCTTTCTACCGGAGCAGACCCAGTACTTC. It specifies CASSFLPEQTQYF. The genes are TRBV7-3 and TRBJ2-5; D ambiguous. Trimming pared 3 bases from V and 6 bases from J, leaving 11 bases between. CDR1 SGHTA and CDR2 FQGTGA come from the germline V gene. This CDR3 has 13 amino acids.

This chain links TRBV6-6 with TRBJ1-2; 7 bases line up with TRBD1. The CDR3 covers 11 residues. The V gene's germline CDR1 is MNHNY and CDR2 SVGAGI (reference sequence). With 6 bases clipped from V and 7 bases from J, the junction kept 2 bases outside the gene matches. CDR3 sequence: CASRTGFGYTF. The CDR3 coding sequence is TGTGCCAGCAGGACAGGGTTTGGCTACACCTTC.

The chain carries TRBV6-6 and TRBJ1-1, with 7 bases fitting TRBD1. V shed 6 bases and J 4 bases; nucleotides not matched to a gene: 11. CDR1 and CDR2 (germline): MNHNY, SVGAGI (reference sequence). The CDR3 loop spans 15 amino acids. CDR3 in DNA: TGTGCCAGCAGGCCAAGACAGGGTAGGGTCACTGAAGCTTTCTTT. Amino acids: CASRPRQGRVTEAFF.

This sequence joins TRBV4-1 and TRBJ2-5; TRBD1 matches 9 bases. The tail of the sequence fits TRBJ2-7 better, so the J call may be wrong. CDR1 MGHRA and CDR2 YSYEKL come from the germline V gene. The CDR3 is made up of 15 amino acids. In DNA, the CDR3 is TGCGCCAGCAGCCAACCGAACAGGGGGCGCTTCGAGCAGTACTTC. This encodes CASSQPNRGRFEQYF.

The chain uses TRBV15 and TRBJ1-5, with D possibly TRBD1 on 5 matching bases. Looked up from germline, CDR1 is LNHNV and CDR2 is YYDKDF (reference sequence). The CDR3 covers 16 residues. V was pared by 0 bases and J by 4 bases, with 13 bases between. The CDR3 DNA sequence: TGTGCCACCAGCAGAGAATTCACCGGGGCAAATCAGCCCCAGCATTTT. As protein: CATSREFTGANQPQHF.

This clone has just one count. The genes are TRBV7-9 and TRBJ2-3, with 8 nucleotides matching TRBD2. CDR3 length equals 16 residues. V shed 3 bases, J shed 5 bases, and the junction held 10 bases outside the gene matches. Germline-derived CDR1 and CDR2 are SEHNR and FQNEAQ (reference sequence). The CDR3 reads CASSFLGRADQDTQYF. The CDR3 DNA reads TGTGCCAGCAGCTTTCTCGGGAGGGCCGATCAAGATACGCAGTATTTT.

This chain connects TRBV2 to TRBJ1-4; D gene ambiguous. V lost 4 bases and J lost 5, with 8 bases in between. The CDR3 runs 13 residues. Germline V gives CDR1 SNHLY, CDR2 FYNNEI. CDR3: CASSAPRNEKLFF. The CDR3 bases are TGTGCCAGCAGTGCACCGAGGAATGAAAAACTGTTTTTT.

This rearrangement joins TRBV19 to TRBJ1-5; 7 bases map to TRBD1. V lost 3 bases to trimming and J lost 2 bases; unmatched junction nucleotides: 7. The CDR3 runs 16 residues. The V gene's germline CDR1 is LNHDA and CDR2 SQIVND (reference sequence). CDR3 nucleotide sequence: TGTGCCAGTAGTATGGGCCTCGGGACAGGCAATCAGCCCCAGCATTTT. Protein: CASSMGLGTGNQPQHF.

The chain recombines TRBV7-6 with TRBJ2-5, with D maybe TRBD2 (6 bases). Germline loops: CDR1 SGHVS, CDR2 FNYEAQ. The CDR3 has 17 residues. The V end was cut by 5 bases, the J end by 5 bases, with 24 bases between. CDR3 DNA: TGTGCCAGCAGCCGCCCCCCTCCCGGGAGCGGGCGTGAGACCCAGTACTTC. Amino acids: CASSRPPPGSGRETQYF.

The chain has TRBV5-4 and TRBJ2-7, with 9 bases aligning to TRBD1. This CDR3 has 15 residues. Unmatched junction bases numbered 6, after V lost 0 bases and J lost 5 bases. CDR1 and CDR2 from the germline V gene are SGHNT and YYREEE (reference sequence). The CDR3 coding sequence is TGTGCCAGCAGCTTGGTAGGGACAGGGTCGCACGAGCAGTACTTC. This encodes CASSLVGTGSHEQYF.

V is TRBV2 and J is TRBJ1-3, with D perhaps TRBD1 (5 bases). The CDR3 is made up of 15 amino acids. CDR1 and CDR2 from the germline V gene are SNHLY and FYNNEI. Trimming took 8 bases from V and 0 from J, leaving 14 bases between them. CDR3 residues: CASQDSLYSGNTIYF. CDR3 nucleotide sequence: TGTGCCAGCCAAGACAGTCTTTACTCTGGAAACACCATATATTTT.

This clone has a handful of counts. The chain combines TRBV11-2 with TRBJ1-4, with D maybe TRBD1 (5 bases). The V gene's germline CDR1 is SGHAT and CDR2 FQNNGV. Trimming cost V 3 bases and J 0 bases, with 11 bases left between them. This CDR3 comprises 16 residues. This chain's CDR3 is CASSFQGPTTNEKLFF. CDR3 sequence (DNA): TGTGCCAGCAGCTTCCAGGGACCTACAACTAATGAAAAACTGTTTTTT.

V usage is TRBV28 and J usage is TRBJ2-5, with D possibly being TRBD1 (6 bases). From germline, CDR1 is MDHEN and CDR2 SYDVKM. CDR3 length equals 16 residues. Trimming took off 5 bases at V and 5 bases at J, with 21 bases between the two ends. This chain's CDR3 is CASSNGGHTLLETQYF. CDR3 bases: TGTGCCAGCAGTAATGGGGGACATACCCTTTTGGAGACCCAGTACTTC. Full variable domain (rest looked up from reference TRBV28 and TRBJ2-5): DVKVTQSSRYLVKRTGEKVFLECVQDMDHENMFWYRQDPGLGLRLIYFSYDVKMKEKGDIPEGYSVSREKKERFSLILESASTNQTSMYLCASSNGGHTLLETQYFGPGTRLLVL.

V gene TRBV7-6 combines with J gene TRBJ1-6; no definite D call. The CDR3 has 16 amino acids. V lost 1 base to trimming and J lost 10 bases, with 17 bases between them. The germline V gene encodes CDR1 SGHVS and CDR2 FNYEAQ. The CDR3 is CASSLETPLGSSPLHF. DNA for the CDR3: TGTGCCAGCAGCTTAGAAACCCCCCTTGGGAGCTCACCCCTCCACTTT. Full variable domain (remainder filled in from reference TRBV7-6 and TRBJ1-6): GAGVSQSPRYKVTKRGQDVALRCDPISGHVSLYWYRQALGQGPEFLTYFNYEAQQDKSGLPNDRFSAERPEGSISTLTIQRTEQRDSAMYRCASSLETPLGSSPLHFGNGTRLTVT.

CDR3: CASSELAGNTGELFF. CDR3 coding DNA: TGTGCCAGCAGTGAACTAGCGGGGAACACCGGGGAGCTGTTTTTT. This chain connects TRBV2 to TRBJ2-2, with 8 bases that match TRBD2. This CDR3 is 15 amino acids long. V was clipped by 2 bases and J by 1 base; unmatched bases: 0. The germline gives CDR1 SNHLY, CDR2 FYNNEI.

The chain employs TRBV2 and TRBJ1-4; D gene uncertain. The CDR3 sequence is 14 residues long. The V and J ends lost 4 bases and 3 bases respectively, with 9 bases between them. CDR1 and CDR2 from the germline V gene are SNHLY and FYNNEI. CDR3 sequence: CASSVQGSNEKLFF. The CDR3 bases are TGTGCCAGCAGTGTCCAAGGATCTAATGAAAAACTGTTTTTT.

The chain employs TRBV7-2 and TRBJ1-2; TRBD1 matches at 8 bases. This CDR3 has 16 amino acids. Germline CDR1 and CDR2: SGHTA and FQGNSA. Unmatched junction bases numbered 15, after V lost 5 bases and J lost 7 bases. The CDR3 region has the DNA TGTGCCAGCAGCCTCCTGGGGCCACAGGGGGGGGGTGGCTACACCTTC. This gives the protein CASSLLGPQGGGGYTF.

This sequence joins TRBV20-1 and TRBJ2-7; D gene ambiguous. Germline V lookup: CDR1 DFQATT, CDR2 SNEGSKA (reference sequence). Trimming left V 3 bases short and J 5 bases short, with 8 bases between. CDR3 length equals 11 residues. The CDR3 reads CSASNVNEQYF. CDR3 nucleotides: TGCAGTGCTAGTAACGTGAACGAGCAGTACTTC.

The V and J genes are TRBV11-2 and TRBJ2-2, with D tentatively TRBD1 or TRBD2 (7 bases each). V lost 0 bases and J lost 6, with 11 bases in between. Germline values: CDR1 SGHAT, CDR2 FQNNGV. CDR3 length: 15 amino acids. The CDR3 spells CASSLEGGTAGELFF. The CDR3, as DNA: TGTGCCAGCAGCTTAGAGGGGGGGACAGCCGGGGAGCTGTTTTTT.

This chain connects TRBV7-8 to TRBJ2-5; 7 bases are shared with TRBD2. The J call could be wrong; TRBJ2-7 is a better fit for the DNA end. The CDR3 covers 15 residues. Germline V gives CDR1 SGHVS, CDR2 FQNEAQ. The CDR3, as DNA: TGTGCCAGCAGCTTAGTCCCGGGAGGTGGACACGAGCAGTACTTC. This codes for CASSLVPGGGHEQYF.

The chain joins TRBV19 to TRBJ2-7; D assignment may be TRBD1 or TRBD2 (6 bases each). V was pared by 7 bases and J by 0 bases, with 16 bases between. CDR1 is LNHDA and CDR2 is SQIVND in the germline V gene (reference sequence). This CDR3 comprises 15 residues. The CDR3 DNA sequence: TGTGCCAGTAATCCCGGGGGCGGAAACTCCTACGAGCAGTACTTC. This sequence encodes CASNPGGGNSYEQYF.

The chain recombines TRBV20-1 with TRBJ1-1; D call uncertain. Germline lookup yields CDR1 DFQATT and CDR2 SNEGSKA (reference sequence). V lost 1 base and J 11 bases, leaving 5 bases between the germline ends. The CDR3 runs to 9 residues. The CDR3 protein is CSARAAAFF. The CDR3 DNA reads TGCAGTGCTAGAGCGGCGGCTTTCTTT.

The chain has TRBV7-2 and TRBJ2-3; 12 bases fit TRBD1. Per the germline V gene, CDR1 is SGHTA and CDR2 is FQGNSA. There are 16 residues in the CDR3. The V segment lost 1 base and the J segment 1 base; nucleotides outside the gene matches: 0. The CDR3 DNA reads as TGTGCCAGCAGCTTAGGGGACAGGGGGCGCACAGATACGCAGTATTTT. Its translation: CASSLGDRGRTDTQYF.

This clone was seen a single time. The rearrangement uses TRBV7-9 and TRBJ1-3; D is possibly TRBD1 (6 bases). V was cut by 5 bases and J by 0 bases, with 14 bases left in between. Germline V lookup: CDR1 SEHNR, CDR2 FQNEAQ (reference sequence). This CDR3 contains 16 residues. CDR3 residues: CASSPGGRISGNTIYF. The DNA of the CDR3 is TGTGCCAGCAGCCCCGGGGGGCGGATCTCTGGAAACACCATATATTTT.

The rearrangement links TRBV5-1 to TRBJ1-1; perhaps TRBD1 as D (6 bases). The CDR3 is 14 amino acids. The germline V and J ends were trimmed by 6 bases and 1 base, with 13 bases remaining between them. Germline CDR1 and CDR2: SGHRS and YFSETQ. The CDR3 DNA is TGCGCCAGCAAAGGGGGGCCCGGGAACACTGAAGCTTTCTTT. This encodes CASKGGPGNTEAFF.

The chain uses TRBV18 and TRBJ2-5; the match to TRBD1 covers 8 bases. The germline V gene encodes CDR1 KGHSH and CDR2 LQKENI. Trimming at V came to 3 bases and at J to 4 bases, leaving 7 bases not matched to a gene. The CDR3 consists of 15 residues. The CDR3 is CASSPGQAGSETQYF. CDR3 coding DNA: TGTGCCAGCTCACCGGGACAGGCGGGATCAGAGACCCAGTACTTC.